The present T cell receptor (beta chain) was sequenced within a study of blood T cell repertoires in COVID-19. Recruitment covered about 25 US areas and drew participants whose ages spanned 18 to 89 years. The CDR3 is 15 amino acids. Per the germline V gene, CDR1 is SGHNT and CDR2 is YYREEE (reference sequence). V lost 1 base to trimming and J lost 2 bases, with 12 bases between them. Per the original data handling: By means of reference gene primer amplification, nucleated cell counts were estimated. The assay was immunoSEQ multiplex PCR, and TCRdb's table has in-frame clones only and misses some. That table furnishes V, J and clone size, whereas the DNA furnished D and trimming. The data show about 320,000 clones, around 86% seen once.

Sample: PBMCs or T cells enriched from blood (not recorded which). The rearrangement uses TRBV5-4 and TRBJ1-2; maybe TRBD1 (6 bases). The clonotype was recovered from a woman aged 18-30 years who had recovered from COVID-19. The CDR3 loop is CASSLIQGENYGYTF. In DNA form, the CDR3 reads TGTGCCAGCAGCTTGATACAGGGAGAAAACTATGGCTACACCTTC.